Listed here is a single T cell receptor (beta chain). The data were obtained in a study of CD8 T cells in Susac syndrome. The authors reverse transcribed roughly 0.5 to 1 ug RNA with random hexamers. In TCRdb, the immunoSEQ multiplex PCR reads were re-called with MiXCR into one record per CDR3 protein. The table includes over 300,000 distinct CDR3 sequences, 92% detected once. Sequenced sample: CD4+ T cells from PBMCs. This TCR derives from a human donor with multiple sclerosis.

CDR3 nucleotide sequence: TGTGCCAGCAGCCTGCCGGGGACGGGGAACTATGGCTACACCTTC. Translated: CASSLPGTGNYGYTF. The chain has TRBV3-1 and TRBJ1-2, with a tentative D call TRBD1 (5 bases). Trimming took 4 bases from V and 2 from J, leaving 14 bases between them. The CDR3 length is 15 residues. In germline, CDR1 is LGHDT, CDR2 YNNKEL (reference sequence).